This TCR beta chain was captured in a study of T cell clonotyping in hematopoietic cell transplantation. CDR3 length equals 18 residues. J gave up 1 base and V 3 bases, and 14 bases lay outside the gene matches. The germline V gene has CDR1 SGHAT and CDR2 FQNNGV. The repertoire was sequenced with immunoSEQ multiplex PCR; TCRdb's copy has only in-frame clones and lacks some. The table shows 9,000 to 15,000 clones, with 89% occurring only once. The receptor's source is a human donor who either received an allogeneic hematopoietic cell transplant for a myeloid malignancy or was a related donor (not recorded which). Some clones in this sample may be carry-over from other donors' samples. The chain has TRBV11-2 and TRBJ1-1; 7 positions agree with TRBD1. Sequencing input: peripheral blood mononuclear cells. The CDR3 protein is CASSFASVQGLRNTEAFF. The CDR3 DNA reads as TGTGCCAGCAGCTTTGCTTCGGTACAGGGGTTGAGGAACACTGAAGCTTTCTTT.